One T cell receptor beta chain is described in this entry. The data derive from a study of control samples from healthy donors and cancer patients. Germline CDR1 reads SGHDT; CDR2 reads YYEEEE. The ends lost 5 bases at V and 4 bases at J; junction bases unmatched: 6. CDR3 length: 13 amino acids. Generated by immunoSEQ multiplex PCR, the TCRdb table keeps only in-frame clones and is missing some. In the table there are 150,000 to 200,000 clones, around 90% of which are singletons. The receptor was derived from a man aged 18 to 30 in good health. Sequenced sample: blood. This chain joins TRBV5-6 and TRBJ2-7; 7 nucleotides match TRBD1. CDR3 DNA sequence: TGTGCCAGCAGTCAGGGGGTCGGGTACGAGCAGTACTTC. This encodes CASSQGVGYEQYF. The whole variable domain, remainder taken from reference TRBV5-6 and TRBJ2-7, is DAGVTQSPTHLIKTRGQQVTLRCSPKSGHDTVSWYQQALGQGPQFIFQYYEEEERQRGNFPDRFSGHQFPNYSSELNVNALLLGDSALYLCASSQGVGYEQYFGPGTRLTVT.